The sequence of this T cell receptor (beta chain) was determined in a study of T cell repertoires in cytomegalovirus infection. Study in general: CMV epitopes, recently identified HLA-C-restricted and well-studied HLA-B-restricted, were used. Both CMV infection and a matching HLA type were indicated by public TCR beta signatures. Findings and caveats of the study: Predominance within the ex vivo response was attributable to HLA-C-restricted CMV-specific TCR beta clonotypes.

There are a few counts of this clonotype. What it binds is not known. TCRdb reanalysed the reads using MiXCR and keeps one entry per CDR3 protein. The table includes 700,000 to 900,000 distinct CDR3 sequences, 29% detected once. CDR3 size: 14 residues. J lost 4 bases, V lost 11 bases, and 12 bases had no gene match. Germline V CDR1 and CDR2: LNHDA, SQIVND (reference sequence). The receptor was derived from a human donor in good health (CMV status not recorded). Some clones in this sample may be carry-over from other donors' samples. The source material was cultured CD8+ T cells from PBMCs, sampled from culture after CMV antigen stimulation. The genes are TRBV19 and TRBJ2-5, with TRBD2 identical over 8 bases. The CDR3 DNA is TGTGCCTCCCGACCCAGCGGGGGAGGAGAGACCCAGTACTTC. It is translated as CASRPSGGGETQYF.